This TCR beta chain was obtained from a study of CD8 T cells in ankylosing spondylitis. V was pared by 5 bases and J by 0 bases, with 21 bases between. The CDR3 sequence is 18 residues long. From germline, CDR1 is PRHDT and CDR2 FYEKMQ (reference sequence). Libraries of TCR beta came from quantitative 5'-RACE with molecular barcodes. TCRdb redid the calling of the 5' RACE reads with MiXCR, one entry per CDR3 protein. The repertoire holds roughly 200,000 distinct CDR3 sequences, with around a quarter as singletons. This clonotype turned up a few times. The source material was blood, either unsorted or a sorted T cell fraction (not recorded which). This TCR came from a male donor with ankylosing spondylitis or in good health (not recorded which). The chain recombines TRBV13 with TRBJ2-3, with D possibly called TRBD1 or TRBD2 (5 bases each). The CDR3 bases are TGTGCCAGCAGCCCCCACCGGGACCACTTCCCAAGCACAGATACGCAGTATTTT. It yields the protein CASSPHRDHFPSTDTQYF.